This T cell receptor beta chain was sequenced in a study of blood T cell repertoires in COVID-19. Study-level background: Samples taken during acute and convalescent COVID-19 were collected in the United States, Italy and Spain. From T cells, B-cell-depleted T cells, or PBMCs came the material, which was cDNA or gDNA.

The table lists this clone with a few counts. Under the authors' procedure: Reference gene primers were amplified, and this amplification served to estimate nucleated cell counts. Clones were sequenced by immunoSEQ multiplex PCR, and TCRdb holds only the in-frame ones, with some missing. The V and J calls and the clone size are those of that table, but D and trimming were determined from the DNA. The sample records 85,000 to 100,000 clones, less than 85% being singletons. The sample comprised peripheral blood. The receptor comes from a woman aged 55 to 70 with acute or convalescent COVID-19.

Here the CDR3 reads CASSLGNIGGIYQPQHF. The CDR3 DNA reads TGTGCCAGCAGCTTAGGTAATATAGGGGGCATTTATCAGCCCCAGCATTTT. This chain joins TRBV7-6 and TRBJ1-5; 7 bases are a match to TRBD1. This CDR3 region has 17 residues. After removal of 1 base from V and 5 bases from J, the junction contained 11 bases not matched to a gene. CDR1 is SGHVS and CDR2 is FNYEAQ in the germline V gene.